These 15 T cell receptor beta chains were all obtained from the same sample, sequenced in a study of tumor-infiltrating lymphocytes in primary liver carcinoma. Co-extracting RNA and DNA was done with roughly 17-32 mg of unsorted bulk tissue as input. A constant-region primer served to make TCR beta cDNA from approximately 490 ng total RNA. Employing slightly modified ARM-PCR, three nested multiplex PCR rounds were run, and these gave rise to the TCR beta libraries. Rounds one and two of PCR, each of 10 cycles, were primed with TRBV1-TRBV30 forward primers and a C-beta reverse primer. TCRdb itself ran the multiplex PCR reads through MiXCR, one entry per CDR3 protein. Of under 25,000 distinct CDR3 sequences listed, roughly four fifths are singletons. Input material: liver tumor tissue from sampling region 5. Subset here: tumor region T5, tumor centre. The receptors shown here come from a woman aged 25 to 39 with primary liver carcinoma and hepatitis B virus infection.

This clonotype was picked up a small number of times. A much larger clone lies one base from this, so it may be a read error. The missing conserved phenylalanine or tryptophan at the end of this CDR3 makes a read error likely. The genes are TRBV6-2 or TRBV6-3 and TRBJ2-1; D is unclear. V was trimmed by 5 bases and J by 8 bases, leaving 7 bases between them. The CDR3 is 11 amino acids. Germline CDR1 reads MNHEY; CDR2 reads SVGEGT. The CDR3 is CASSDGDEQFL. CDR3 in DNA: TGTGCCAGCAGTGACGGCGATGAGCAGTTCCTC.

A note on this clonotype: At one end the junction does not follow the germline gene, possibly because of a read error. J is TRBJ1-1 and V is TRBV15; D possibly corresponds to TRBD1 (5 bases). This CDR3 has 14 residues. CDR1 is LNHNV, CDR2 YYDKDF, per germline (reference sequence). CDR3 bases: TGTGTCACCAGCAGAGAGGGGAGAAACACTGAAGCTTTCTTT. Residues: CVTSREGRNTEAFF.

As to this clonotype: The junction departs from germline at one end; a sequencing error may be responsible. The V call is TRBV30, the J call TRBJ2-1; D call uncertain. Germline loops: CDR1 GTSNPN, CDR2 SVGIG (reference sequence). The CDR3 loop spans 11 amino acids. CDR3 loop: CAWSGPNEKFF. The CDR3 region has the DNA TGTGCCTGGAGTGGGCCTAATGAGAAGTTCTTC.

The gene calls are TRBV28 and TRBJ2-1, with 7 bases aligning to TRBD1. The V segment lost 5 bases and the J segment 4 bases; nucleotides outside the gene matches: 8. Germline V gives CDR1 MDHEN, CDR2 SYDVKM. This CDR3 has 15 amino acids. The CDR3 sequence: CASSRTGCSYNEQFF. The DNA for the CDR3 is TGTGCCAGCAGTCGGACAGGTTGCTCATACAATGAGCAGTTCTTC.

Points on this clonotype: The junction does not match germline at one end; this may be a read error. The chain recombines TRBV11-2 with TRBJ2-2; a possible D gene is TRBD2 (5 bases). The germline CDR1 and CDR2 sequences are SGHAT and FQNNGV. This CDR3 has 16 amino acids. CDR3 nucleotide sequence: TGTGCCAGCAGCTTATCTGGGTTCGTGAACACCGGGGAGATGTTTTTT. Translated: CASSLSGFVNTGEMFF.

The CDR3 is CIISDSRRNEKLFF. The CDR3 DNA reads as TGTATCATCAGTGATTCGAGGCGGAATGAAAAACTGTTTTTT. The chain is built from TRBV10-3 and TRBJ1-4, with D hard to call. This CDR3 spans 14 amino acids. CDR1 and CDR2 (germline): ENHRY, SYGVKD.

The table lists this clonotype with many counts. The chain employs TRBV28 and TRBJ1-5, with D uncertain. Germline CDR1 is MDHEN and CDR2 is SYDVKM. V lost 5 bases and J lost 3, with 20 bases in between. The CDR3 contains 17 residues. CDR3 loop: CASSPFTGGRSNQPQHF. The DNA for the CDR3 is TGTGCCAGCAGTCCGTTCACGGGAGGACGCTCCAATCAGCCCCAGCATTTT. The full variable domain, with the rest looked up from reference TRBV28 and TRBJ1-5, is DVKVTQSSRYLVKRTGEKVFLECVQDMDHENMFWYRQDPGLGLRLIYFSYDVKMKEKGDIPEGYSVSREKKERFSLILESASTNQTSMYLCASSPFTGGRSNQPQHFGDGTRLSIL.

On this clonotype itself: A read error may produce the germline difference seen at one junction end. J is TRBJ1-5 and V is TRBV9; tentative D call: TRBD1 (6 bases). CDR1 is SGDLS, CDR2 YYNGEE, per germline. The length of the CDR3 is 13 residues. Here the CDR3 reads CVSSEGVGRPQHF. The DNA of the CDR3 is TGTGTCAGCAGCGAGGGGGTCGGTCGGCCCCAGCATTTT.

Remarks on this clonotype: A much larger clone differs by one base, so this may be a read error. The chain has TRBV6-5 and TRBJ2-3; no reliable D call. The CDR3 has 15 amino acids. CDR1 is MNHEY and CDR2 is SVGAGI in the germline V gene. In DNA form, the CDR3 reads TGTGCCAGCAGTTACTCTTACTGCGGCACAGATACGCAGTGTTTT. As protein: CASSYSYCGTDTQCF.

Written as DNA, the CDR3 is TGTGCCAATAGCCAGGAACACCTGGGACAGGGGGGACCGCGCGAGCAGTACTTC. It specifies CANSQEHLGQGGPREQYF. The chain links TRBV4-2 to TRBJ2-7; 11 bases align to TRBD1. The junction had 23 bases not matched to a gene; V was cut back by 10 bases and J by 6 bases. Per the germline V gene, CDR1 is LGHNA and CDR2 is YNFKEQ. CDR3 length equals 18 residues.

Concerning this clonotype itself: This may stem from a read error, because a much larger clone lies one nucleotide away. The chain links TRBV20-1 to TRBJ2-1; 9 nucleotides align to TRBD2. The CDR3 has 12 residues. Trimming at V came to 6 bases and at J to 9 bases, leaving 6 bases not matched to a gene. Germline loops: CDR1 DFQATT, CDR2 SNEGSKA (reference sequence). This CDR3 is CSARTSASEQFF. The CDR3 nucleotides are TGCAGTGCACGGACTAGCGCGTCTGAGCAGTTCTTC.

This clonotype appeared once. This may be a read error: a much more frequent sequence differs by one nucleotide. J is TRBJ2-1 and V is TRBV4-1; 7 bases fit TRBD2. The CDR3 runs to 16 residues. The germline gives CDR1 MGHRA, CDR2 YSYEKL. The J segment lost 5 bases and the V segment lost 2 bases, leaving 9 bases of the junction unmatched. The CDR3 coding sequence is TGCGCCAGCAGCCAATCCGGGGCTAGCGGTGACAATGAGCAGTTCTTC. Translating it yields CASSQSGASGDNEQFF.

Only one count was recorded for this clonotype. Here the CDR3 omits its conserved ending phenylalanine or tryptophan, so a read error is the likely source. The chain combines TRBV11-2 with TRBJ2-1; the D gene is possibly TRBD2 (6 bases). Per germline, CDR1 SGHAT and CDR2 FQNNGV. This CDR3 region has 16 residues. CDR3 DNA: TGTGGCATCAGCTTAAGCCTGGACGGGAGCTACAATGAACAGTTCTCC. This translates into CGISLSLDGSYNEQFS.

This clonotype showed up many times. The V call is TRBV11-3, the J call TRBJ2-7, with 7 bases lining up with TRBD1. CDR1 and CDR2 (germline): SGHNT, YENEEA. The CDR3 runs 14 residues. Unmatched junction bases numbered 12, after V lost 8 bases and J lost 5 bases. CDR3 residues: CASGPETGSDEQYF. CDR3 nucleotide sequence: TGTGCCAGCGGTCCCGAGACAGGGAGCGACGAGCAGTACTTC.

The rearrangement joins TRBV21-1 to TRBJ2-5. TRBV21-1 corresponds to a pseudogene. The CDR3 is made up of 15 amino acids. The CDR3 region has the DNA TGTGCCCGCAGCAAAGAGAGAGGCAGCCAAGAGACCCAGTACTTC. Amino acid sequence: CARSKERGSQETQYF.